These T cell receptor beta chains were read from a single sample in a study of CD8 T cells in Susac syndrome. From the immunoSEQ multiplex PCR reads, TCRdb called clonotypes with MiXCR, one entry per CDR3 protein. The table records about 180,000 distinct CDR3 sequences, approximately 94% of them present only once. The sequencing input was CD4+ T cells from PBMCs. Every receptor here comes from a human donor with Susac syndrome. Both conserved end residues are part of each CDR3. The order of the fields is CDR3 DNA, CDR3 protein, V gene, D gene, clone size, CDR3 length, J gene. The D gene is left open where the match is weak. Part of the rows lack a size; the others show once, few, many or a class for expanded clones.

cdr3_nt: TGTGCCAGCAGCTTAGGTTCGGGGGAGCCCTACGAGCAGTACTTC; cdr3_aa: CASSLGSGEPYEQYF; v_call: TRBV7-9; d_call: -; clone_size: -; cdr3_length: 15; j_call: TRBJ2-7
cdr3_nt: TGTGCCAGCAGCCAAGATCCGTCCTACGAGCAGTACTTC; cdr3_aa: CASSQDPSYEQYF; v_call: TRBV3-1; d_call: -; clone_size: -; cdr3_length: 13; j_call: TRBJ2-7
cdr3_nt: TGTGCCAGCAGCTTAGATGGGCGGGATGGGAGCACTGAAGCTTTCTTT; cdr3_aa: CASSLDGRDGSTEAFF; v_call: TRBV11-3; d_call: -; clone_size: -; cdr3_length: 16; j_call: TRBJ1-1
cdr3_nt: TGTGCCAGCAGCGTAGACCCCCAAAACATTCAGTACTTC; cdr3_aa: CASSVDPQNIQYF; v_call: TRBV9; d_call: -; clone_size: -; cdr3_length: 13; j_call: TRBJ2-4
cdr3_nt: TGTGCCAGCAGGATCTCGACTAGCGGGGGAGGGTGGGCCAACGTCCTGACTTTC; cdr3_aa: CASRISTSGGGWANVLTF; v_call: TRBV12-3/TRBV12-4; d_call: TRBD2; clone_size: -; cdr3_length: 18; j_call: TRBJ2-6
cdr3_nt: TGCAGTGCTAGAGGCACATCGAACACTGAAGCTTTCTTT; cdr3_aa: CSARGTSNTEAFF; v_call: TRBV20-1; d_call: -; clone_size: -; cdr3_length: 13; j_call: TRBJ1-1
cdr3_nt: TGTGCCAGCAGTTCCTTACAGGTGAAGGATTCACCCCTCCACTTT; cdr3_aa: CASSSLQVKDSPLHF; v_call: TRBV27; d_call: -; clone_size: -; cdr3_length: 15; j_call: TRBJ1-6
cdr3_nt: TGTGCCAGCAGCTTCCCCCCCCAGTACTTC; cdr3_aa: CASSFPPQYF; v_call: TRBV7-2; d_call: -; clone_size: -; cdr3_length: 10; j_call: TRBJ2-5
cdr3_nt: TGTGCCTGCCGGGGGGCCCCGCAAGAGACCCAGTACTTC; cdr3_aa: CACRGAPQETQYF; v_call: TRBV6-5; d_call: -; clone_size: -; cdr3_length: 13; j_call: TRBJ2-5
cdr3_nt: TGTGCCAGCAGCCCCAAATCTAGGACAGGGACCTACGAGCAGTACTTC; cdr3_aa: CASSPKSRTGTYEQYF; v_call: TRBV7-6; d_call: TRBD1; clone_size: -; cdr3_length: 16; j_call: TRBJ2-7
cdr3_nt: TGTGCCAGCAGCTTAACAGGGGGCGCCACCTACAATGAGCAGTTCTTC; cdr3_aa: CASSLTGGATYNEQFF; v_call: TRBV11-2; d_call: TRBD1; clone_size: -; cdr3_length: 16; j_call: TRBJ2-1
cdr3_nt: TGCAGTGCTAGTGTCGGTGGGGCTTCGGGCAATCAGCCCCAGCATTTT; cdr3_aa: CSASVGGASGNQPQHF; v_call: TRBV20-1; d_call: -; clone_size: -; cdr3_length: 16; j_call: TRBJ1-5
cdr3_nt: TGCAGTGCTCGCTCCGGGACAGGCGGTGGGGAAAAACTGTTTTTT; cdr3_aa: CSARSGTGGGEKLFF; v_call: TRBV20-1; d_call: TRBD1; clone_size: once; cdr3_length: 15; j_call: TRBJ1-4
cdr3_nt: TGCGCCAGCAGCTTGCAGGGAGGGGACACTGAAGCTTTCTTT; cdr3_aa: CASSLQGGDTEAFF; v_call: TRBV5-1; d_call: -; clone_size: -; cdr3_length: 14; j_call: TRBJ1-1
cdr3_nt: TGTGCCAGCAGCCGGACGTCAGATACGCAGTATTTT; cdr3_aa: CASSRTSDTQYF; v_call: TRBV5-6; d_call: -; clone_size: -; cdr3_length: 12; j_call: TRBJ2-3
cdr3_nt: TGCAGCGGAACGGGACAGGGCACAGATACGCAGTATTTT; cdr3_aa: CSGTGQGTDTQYF; v_call: TRBV29-1; d_call: TRBD1; clone_size: -; cdr3_length: 13; j_call: TRBJ2-3
cdr3_nt: TGTGCCACCAGTGATTTGGGGGAGACCCAGTACTTC; cdr3_aa: CATSDLGETQYF; v_call: TRBV24-1; d_call: -; clone_size: -; cdr3_length: 12; j_call: TRBJ2-5
cdr3_nt: TGTGCCAGCTCCCTCAATGTAGGGGGCCAGGCAGATACGCAGTATTTT; cdr3_aa: CASSLNVGGQADTQYF; v_call: TRBV18; d_call: TRBD1; clone_size: -; cdr3_length: 16; j_call: TRBJ2-3
cdr3_nt: TGTGCCAGCAGCTCCGGGACAGGGACCTACGAGCAGTACTTC; cdr3_aa: CASSSGTGTYEQYF; v_call: TRBV11-1; d_call: TRBD1; clone_size: -; cdr3_length: 14; j_call: TRBJ2-7
cdr3_nt: TGTGCCTGGCTGGACAGGGGGAACTATGGCTACACCTTC; cdr3_aa: CAWLDRGNYGYTF; v_call: TRBV30; d_call: TRBD1; clone_size: -; cdr3_length: 13; j_call: TRBJ1-2
cdr3_nt: TGTGCCAGCAGCTTAAGCTACCCTGGGGCCAACGTCCTGACTTTC; cdr3_aa: CASSLSYPGANVLTF; v_call: TRBV7-3; d_call: -; clone_size: -; cdr3_length: 15; j_call: TRBJ2-6
cdr3_nt: TGTGCCAGCAGCTTTTCCCCCACCGGGGAGCTGTTTTTT; cdr3_aa: CASSFSPTGELFF; v_call: TRBV7-2; d_call: -; clone_size: -; cdr3_length: 13; j_call: TRBJ2-2
cdr3_nt: TGTGCCAGCAGTGGTCGGAACAGGGAAGAGACCCAGTACTTC; cdr3_aa: CASSGRNREETQYF; v_call: TRBV2; d_call: -; clone_size: -; cdr3_length: 14; j_call: TRBJ2-5
cdr3_nt: TGCGCCAGCAGCTTGGAGGGGAGGGAGCTGTTTTTT; cdr3_aa: CASSLEGRELFF; v_call: TRBV5-1; d_call: -; clone_size: -; cdr3_length: 12; j_call: TRBJ2-2
cdr3_nt: TGCAGTGCTAACTTTTTTGGCGAGCAGTACTTC; cdr3_aa: CSANFFGEQYF; v_call: TRBV20-1; d_call: -; clone_size: once; cdr3_length: 11; j_call: TRBJ2-7
cdr3_nt: TGCAGTGCTAGCGCAGGGATAGATGATCAGCCCCAGCATTTT; cdr3_aa: CSASAGIDDQPQHF; v_call: TRBV20-1; d_call: -; clone_size: -; cdr3_length: 14; j_call: TRBJ1-5
cdr3_nt: TGCAGTGCACGACAGTACACAGATACGCAGTATTTT; cdr3_aa: CSARQYTDTQYF; v_call: TRBV20-1; d_call: -; clone_size: -; cdr3_length: 12; j_call: TRBJ2-3
cdr3_nt: TGTGCCAGCAGGCCGAGACAGGGAAGGGGCGACTATGGCTACACCTTC; cdr3_aa: CASRPRQGRGDYGYTF; v_call: TRBV2; d_call: TRBD1; clone_size: -; cdr3_length: 16; j_call: TRBJ1-2
cdr3_nt: TGTGCCAGCAGTTACGGGCTGGCCCAAGAGACCCAGTACTTC; cdr3_aa: CASSYGLAQETQYF; v_call: TRBV6-5; d_call: -; clone_size: -; cdr3_length: 14; j_call: TRBJ2-5
cdr3_nt: TGTGCCAGCAGCCTTAAAACTAGCGGCGCTAGCACAGATACGCAGTATTTT; cdr3_aa: CASSLKTSGASTDTQYF; v_call: TRBV5-8; d_call: TRBD2; clone_size: -; cdr3_length: 17; j_call: TRBJ2-3
cdr3_nt: TGTGCCAGCACGCGGGACAGACAAGAGACCCAGTACTTC; cdr3_aa: CASTRDRQETQYF; v_call: TRBV18; d_call: -; clone_size: -; cdr3_length: 13; j_call: TRBJ2-5
cdr3_nt: TGTGCCACCAGCTCCCCAAACCCGGATACGCAGTATTTT; cdr3_aa: CATSSPNPDTQYF; v_call: TRBV24-1; d_call: -; clone_size: -; cdr3_length: 13; j_call: TRBJ2-3
cdr3_nt: TGTGCCAGCAGCTTAAGGGGGGCGGACACCGGGGAGCTGTTTTTT; cdr3_aa: CASSLRGADTGELFF; v_call: TRBV7-2; d_call: -; clone_size: -; cdr3_length: 15; j_call: TRBJ2-2
cdr3_nt: TGTGCCAGCAGTAAACCGGGACAGGGGGCCCACGAGCAGTACTTC; cdr3_aa: CASSKPGQGAHEQYF; v_call: TRBV25-1; d_call: TRBD1; clone_size: -; cdr3_length: 15; j_call: TRBJ2-7
cdr3_nt: TGTGCCAGCAGCCAGGAGGGGATTACAGGGGAGCAGTACTTC; cdr3_aa: CASSQEGITGEQYF; v_call: TRBV3-1; d_call: -; clone_size: -; cdr3_length: 14; j_call: TRBJ2-7
cdr3_nt: TGTGCCAGCAGCCAAGACATGGCGAACACTGAAGCTTTCTTT; cdr3_aa: CASSQDMANTEAFF; v_call: TRBV12-3/TRBV12-4; d_call: -; clone_size: once; cdr3_length: 14; j_call: TRBJ1-1
cdr3_nt: TGCAGTGCTCCTGGAGGGGCAGGGGGTGGCACCGGGGAGCTGTTTTTT; cdr3_aa: CSAPGGAGGGTGELFF; v_call: TRBV20-1; d_call: -; clone_size: -; cdr3_length: 16; j_call: TRBJ2-2
cdr3_nt: TGCAGCGCCTGGGGACAGTCAAGCTCCTATGGCTACACCTTC; cdr3_aa: CSAWGQSSSYGYTF; v_call: TRBV29-1; d_call: TRBD1; clone_size: -; cdr3_length: 14; j_call: TRBJ1-2
cdr3_nt: TGTGCCACCAGTGACCCTGACACAGATACGCAGTATTTT; cdr3_aa: CATSDPDTDTQYF; v_call: TRBV24-1; d_call: -; clone_size: -; cdr3_length: 13; j_call: TRBJ2-3
cdr3_nt: TGCAGTGCTAGTGGGGACAGCAATTTCGCTTTCTTT; cdr3_aa: CSASGDSNFAFF; v_call: TRBV20-1; d_call: TRBD1; clone_size: -; cdr3_length: 12; j_call: TRBJ1-1